The next 13 T cell receptor beta chains were all read from a single sample in a study of T cell responses to AZD1222 COVID-19 vaccine. The table came from immunoSEQ multiplex PCR; TCRdb's copy has only in-frame clones and leaves some out. Found here are fewer than 130,000 clones, 90% to 95% of them singletons; the top ten hold roughly 2%. The starting material was peripheral blood, obtained on day 0 of AZD1222 vaccination. Receptors were obtained from an adult in good health.

V usage is TRBV28 and J usage is TRBJ2-7; no clear D. The germline gives CDR1 MDHEN, CDR2 SYDVKM. V was trimmed by 1 base and J by 7 bases, leaving 14 bases between them. This CDR3 has 14 amino acids. The CDR3 DNA follows: TGTGCCAGCAGTTTATTGGTCCCCTATGGAGAGCAGTACTTC. It specifies CASSLLVPYGEQYF.

Here the CDR3 DNA reads TGTGCCACCAGCAAATCAGTTAGCAATCAGCCCCAGCATTTT. Protein sequence: CATSKSVSNQPQHF. J is TRBJ1-5 and V is TRBV15, with no clear D. The CDR3 sequence is 14 residues long. The V gene lost 4 bases and the J gene lost 0 bases, with 7 bases spanning the gap. Germline CDR1 is LNHNV and CDR2 is YYDKDF (reference sequence).

V gene TRBV19 combines with J gene TRBJ2-1, with D possibly TRBD1 on 5 matching bases. The CDR3 has 14 amino acids. V lost 3 bases and J 6 bases, leaving 12 bases between the germline ends. Looked up from germline, CDR1 is LNHDA and CDR2 is SQIVND (reference sequence). CDR3 DNA: TGTGCCAGTAGTATGTGGGGCCCGGTCAATGAGCAGTTCTTC. It specifies CASSMWGPVNEQFF.

The gene calls are TRBV10-2 and TRBJ2-3, with 10 bases aligning to TRBD2. The CDR3 length is 13 residues. The V and J ends lost 9 bases and 4 bases, in that order; junction bases with no gene match: 4. Looked up from germline, CDR1 is WSHSY and CDR2 is SAAADI. The CDR3 coding sequence is TGCGCCAGTGTAGCGGGAGGCCCAGATACGCAGTATTTT. It is translated as CASVAGGPDTQYF.

The chain's CDR3 is CASSISTVGLQHF. CDR3 in DNA: TGTGCCAGTAGTATTTCGACTGTGGGACTCCAGCATTTT. This rearrangement joins TRBV19 to TRBJ1-5, with D perhaps TRBD1 (5 bases). V was shortened by 3 bases and J by 12 bases, with 15 bases between the two germline ends. This CDR3 spans 13 amino acids. Germline values: CDR1 LNHDA, CDR2 SQIVND (reference sequence).

The chain uses TRBV11-2 and TRBJ1-2; 8 bases line up with TRBD1. From germline, CDR1 is SGHAT and CDR2 FQNNGV. This CDR3 has 14 amino acids. With 5 bases clipped from V and 4 bases from J, the junction kept 6 bases outside the gene matches. Written as DNA, the CDR3 is TGTGCCAGCAGCGGCCGGACAGGGCTCTATGGCTACACCTTC. Amino acids: CASSGRTGLYGYTF.

This chain uses TRBV7-8 with TRBJ2-5; 11 bases align to TRBD2. After removal of 0 bases from V and 3 bases from J, the junction contained 6 bases not matched to a gene. The germline V gene encodes CDR1 SGHVS and CDR2 FQNEAQ. The CDR3 covers 17 residues. The DNA of the CDR3 is TGTGCCAGCAGCTTAGCCGGGGGACTAGCGGCTAAAGAGACCCAGTACTTC. This codes for CASSLAGGLAAKETQYF.

The chain is built from TRBV12-3 or TRBV12-4 and TRBJ1-6; D not resolved. The CDR3 sequence is 13 residues long. Between the trimmed V and J ends, which lost 7 bases and 9 bases, there was a span of 13 bases. The CDR3 DNA follows: TGTGCCAGCACGTCTACCCAGGTTTCACCCCTCCACTTT. This gives the protein CASTSTQVSPLHF.

This clone has just one count. This chain uses TRBV3-1 (or the pseudogene TRBV3-2) with TRBJ2-2, with D hard to call. Deletions cut 7 bases from V and 6 bases from J, with 12 bases between. The CDR3 is made up of 13 amino acids. CDR1 and CDR2 from the germline V gene are LGHDT and YNNKEL (reference sequence). For the CDR3, the DNA is TGTGCCAGCACCAGGCCGCCCGCCGGGGAGCTGTTTTTT. Protein product: CASTRPPAGELFF.

The J gene is TRBJ1-2, the V gene TRBV5-5; D perhaps matches TRBD1 (5 bases). The CDR3 sequence is 14 residues long. V shed 3 bases and J shed 4 bases, with 13 bases lying between them. From germline, CDR1 is SGHKS and CDR2 YYEKEE (reference sequence). The CDR3 coding sequence is TGTGCCAGCAGCTGGGGCCCGGGCTCCTATGGCTACACCTTC. This gives the protein CASSWGPGSYGYTF.

The chain carries TRBV6-5 and TRBJ2-3, with TRBD1 matching over 7 bases. The CDR3 has 14 residues. J was trimmed by 8 bases and V by 7 bases; bases with no gene match: 12. Germline loops: CDR1 MNHEY, CDR2 SVGAGI. CDR3 amino acids: CASNSRDRRITQYF. In DNA, the CDR3 is TGTGCCAGCAATTCCCGGGACAGACGGATTACGCAGTATTTT.

The chain is built from TRBV6-5 and TRBJ2-3; 7 nucleotides align to TRBD1. Germline trimming cut 0 bases from V and 8 bases from J; bases unmatched to any gene: 8. The CDR3 loop spans 15 amino acids. Germline CDR1 is MNHEY and CDR2 is SVGAGI. The CDR3 bases are TGTGCCAGCAGTTACTCGATAACAGGGGAACGTACGCAGTATTTT. Translated: CASSYSITGERTQYF.

The chain links TRBV5-1 to TRBJ2-1; TRBD2 matches at 13 bases. The germline CDR1 and CDR2 sequences are SGHRS and YFSETQ. This CDR3 is 16 amino acids long. Germline trimming cut 4 bases from V and 10 bases from J; bases unmatched to any gene: 11. As DNA, the CDR3 is TGCGCCAGCAGCGCAGGGCCCACTAGCGGGGGGGCGGAGCAGTTCTTC. Its protein is CASSAGPTSGGAEQFF.